The clone carrying this TCR beta chain appeared a few times. Its specificity is not known. TCRdb reprocessed the 5' RACE reads with MiXCR, giving one entry per CDR3 protein. Counted here are 800,000 to 900,000 distinct CDR3 sequences, about 11% occurring once; the ten biggest clones make up approximately 0.5%. Trimming cost V 5 bases and J 1 base, with 13 bases left between them. Per germline, CDR1 DFQATT and CDR2 SNEGSKA (reference sequence). The length of the CDR3 is 14 residues. The entry originates in a study of CD8 T cells in ankylosing spondylitis. Findings of the study overall: A TCR beta motif of 7 or 8 highly homologous variants appeared characteristic of ankylosing spondylitis blood.

The V and J genes are TRBV20-1 and TRBJ2-3; perhaps TRBD2 as D (6 bases). This clonotype originated in a male donor with ankylosing spondylitis. Sequenced input: blood, either unsorted or a sorted T cell fraction (not recorded which). CDR3 residues: CSAWDSRGTDTQYF. As DNA, the CDR3 is TGCAGTGCTTGGGACTCGCGGGGCACAGATACGCAGTATTTT.